One sample yielded the 4 T cell receptor beta chains listed below, sequenced in a study of human T cells and chemical hapten exposure. Time point given: pre-sensitization, week 0. As to treatment: therapeutic diphenylcyclopropenone sensitization with weekly scalp DPC. TCRdb recomputed calls from the RACE reads with MiXCR, one row per CDR3 protein. This table holds some 330,000 distinct CDR3 sequences, about 5% found once. The sequenced sample was whole blood, obtained in connection with sensitization to the hapten diphenylcyclopropenone (DPC). These receptors were collected from a woman aged 18-29 years with alopecia areata. Some clones in this sample may be carry-over from other donors' samples.

The chain links TRBV6-2 or TRBV6-3 to TRBJ2-7; D is unclear. The CDR3 length is 11 residues. The germline V gene encodes CDR1 MNHEY and CDR2 SVGEGT. V lost 10 bases and J 8 bases, leaving 15 bases between the germline ends. CDR3 DNA: TGTGCCATCACCTCCCAATGGCAGCAGTACTTC. It is translated as CAITSQWQQYF.

There are many counts of this clonotype. The CDR3 DNA sequence: TGTGCCAGCAGTTTATGGCGGGCCTCAAACACCATATATTTT. This translates into CASSLWRASNTIYF. This chain connects TRBV28 to TRBJ1-3, with no clear D. CDR1 MDHEN and CDR2 SYDVKM come from the germline V gene. Trimming cost V 0 bases and J 6 bases, with 9 bases left between them. The CDR3 totals 14 residues.

This clonotype was seen more than once but under ten times. The chain recombines TRBV4-3 with TRBJ2-5; tentatively, D is TRBD2 (6 bases). Germline values: CDR1 LGHNA, CDR2 YSLEER. CDR3 length: 15 residues. V was shortened by 1 base and J by 4 bases, with 13 bases between the two germline ends. CDR3 in amino acids: CASSQVLAPGETQYF. CDR3 in DNA: TGCGCCAGCAGCCAAGTCCTAGCGCCGGGAGAGACCCAGTACTTC.

This clonotype was observed many times. The chain uses TRBV7-9 and TRBJ1-4; D not certain. The V and J ends lost 1 base and 2 bases respectively, with 14 bases between them. The length of the CDR3 is 17 residues. Germline V lookup: CDR1 SEHNR, CDR2 FQNEAQ (reference sequence). CDR3 bases: TGTGCCAGCAGCTTAGGGGCCGGGGTTCGGACTAATGAAAAACTGTTTTTT. Residues: CASSLGAGVRTNEKLFF.